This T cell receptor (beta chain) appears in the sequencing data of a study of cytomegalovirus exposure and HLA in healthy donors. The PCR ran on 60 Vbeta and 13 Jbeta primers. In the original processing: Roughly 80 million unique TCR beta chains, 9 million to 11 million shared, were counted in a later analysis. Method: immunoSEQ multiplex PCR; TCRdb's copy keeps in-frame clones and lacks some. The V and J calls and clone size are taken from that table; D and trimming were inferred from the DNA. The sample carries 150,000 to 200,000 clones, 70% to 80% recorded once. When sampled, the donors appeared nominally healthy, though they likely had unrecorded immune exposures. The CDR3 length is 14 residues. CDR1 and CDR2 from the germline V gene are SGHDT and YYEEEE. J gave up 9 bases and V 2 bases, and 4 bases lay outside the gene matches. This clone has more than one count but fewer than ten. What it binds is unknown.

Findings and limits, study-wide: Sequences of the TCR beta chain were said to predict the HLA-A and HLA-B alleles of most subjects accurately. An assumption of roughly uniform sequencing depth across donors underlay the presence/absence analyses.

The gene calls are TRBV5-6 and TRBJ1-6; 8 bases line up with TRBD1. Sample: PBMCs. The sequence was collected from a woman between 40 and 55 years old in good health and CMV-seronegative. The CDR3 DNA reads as TGTGCCAGCAGCTTAAACAGGGGGTTTTCACCCCTCCACTTT. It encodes CASSLNRGFSPLHF. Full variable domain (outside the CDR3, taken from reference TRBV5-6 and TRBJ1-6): DAGVTQSPTHLIKTRGQQVTLRCSPKSGHDTVSWYQQALGQGPQFIFQYYEEEERQRGNFPDRFSGHQFPNYSSELNVNALLLGDSALYLCASSLNRGFSPLHFGNGTRLTVT.